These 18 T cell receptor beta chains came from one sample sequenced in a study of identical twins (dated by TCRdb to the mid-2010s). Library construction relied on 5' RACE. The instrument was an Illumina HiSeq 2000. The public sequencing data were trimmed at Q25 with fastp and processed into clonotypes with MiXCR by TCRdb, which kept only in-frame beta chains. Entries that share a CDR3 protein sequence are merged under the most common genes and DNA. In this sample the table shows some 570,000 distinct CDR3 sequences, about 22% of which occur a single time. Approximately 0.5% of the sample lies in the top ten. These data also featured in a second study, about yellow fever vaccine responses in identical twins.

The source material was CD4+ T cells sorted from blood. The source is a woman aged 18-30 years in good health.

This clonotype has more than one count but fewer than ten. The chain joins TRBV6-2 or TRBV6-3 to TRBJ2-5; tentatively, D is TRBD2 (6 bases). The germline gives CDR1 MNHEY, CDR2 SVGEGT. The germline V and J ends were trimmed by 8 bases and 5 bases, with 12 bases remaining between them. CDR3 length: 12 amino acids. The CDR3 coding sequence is TGTGCCAGCGGAGGGACTGGGGAGACCCAGTACTTC. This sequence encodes CASGGTGETQYF.

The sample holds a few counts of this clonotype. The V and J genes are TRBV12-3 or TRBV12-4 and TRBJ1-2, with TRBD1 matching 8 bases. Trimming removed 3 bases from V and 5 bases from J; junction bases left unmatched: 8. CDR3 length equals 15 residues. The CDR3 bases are TGTGCCAGCAGTTTCCACGGCCAGGGGGCATATGGCTACACCTTC. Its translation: CASSFHGQGAYGYTF.

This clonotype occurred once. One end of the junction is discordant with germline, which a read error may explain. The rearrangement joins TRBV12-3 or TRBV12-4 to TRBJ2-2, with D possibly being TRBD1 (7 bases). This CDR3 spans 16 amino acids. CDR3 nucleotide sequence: TGTGCCAGCAGGTTAGGAGGGACAGAGAATACCGGGGAGCTGTTTTTT. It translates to CASRLGGTENTGELFF.

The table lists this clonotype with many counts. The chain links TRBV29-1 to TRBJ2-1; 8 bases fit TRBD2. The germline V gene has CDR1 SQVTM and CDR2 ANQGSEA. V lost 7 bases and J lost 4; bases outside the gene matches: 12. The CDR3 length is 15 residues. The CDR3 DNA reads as TGCAGCGCCGAAGGGTGGACTAGCTGGTACAATGAGCAGTTCTTC. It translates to CSAEGWTSWYNEQFF.

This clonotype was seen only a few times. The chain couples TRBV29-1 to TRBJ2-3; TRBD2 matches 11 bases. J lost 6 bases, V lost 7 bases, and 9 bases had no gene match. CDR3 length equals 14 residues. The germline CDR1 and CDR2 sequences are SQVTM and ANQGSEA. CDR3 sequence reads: CSGASGGPLDTQYF. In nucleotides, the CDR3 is TGCAGCGGGGCTAGCGGGGGGCCATTGGATACGCAGTATTTT.

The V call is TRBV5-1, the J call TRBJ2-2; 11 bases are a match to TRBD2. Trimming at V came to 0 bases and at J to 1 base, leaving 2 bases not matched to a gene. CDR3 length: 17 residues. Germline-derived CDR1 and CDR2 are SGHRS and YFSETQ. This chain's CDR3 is CASSLGTSGRNTGELFF. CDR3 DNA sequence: TGCGCCAGCAGCTTGGGAACTAGCGGGAGGAACACCGGGGAGCTGTTTTTT.

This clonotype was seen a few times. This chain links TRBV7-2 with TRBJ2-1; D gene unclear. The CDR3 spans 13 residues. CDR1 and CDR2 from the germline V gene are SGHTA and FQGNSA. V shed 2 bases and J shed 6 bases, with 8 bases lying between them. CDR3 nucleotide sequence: TGTGCCAGCAGCTTATCCTGGTTCAATGAGCAGTTCTTC. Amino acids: CASSLSWFNEQFF.

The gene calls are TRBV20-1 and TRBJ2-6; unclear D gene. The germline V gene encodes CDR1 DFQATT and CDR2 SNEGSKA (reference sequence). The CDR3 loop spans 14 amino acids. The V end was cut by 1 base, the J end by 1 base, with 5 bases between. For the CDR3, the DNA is TGCAGTGCTAGAGTTGCTTCTGGGGCCAACGTCCTGACTTTC. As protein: CSARVASGANVLTF.

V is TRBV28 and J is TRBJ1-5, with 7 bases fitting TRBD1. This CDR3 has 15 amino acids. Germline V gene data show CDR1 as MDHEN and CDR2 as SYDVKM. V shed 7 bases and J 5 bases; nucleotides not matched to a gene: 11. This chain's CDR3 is CASTSGDSTYQPQHF. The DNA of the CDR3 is TGTGCCAGCACTTCAGGGGACAGCACATATCAGCCCCAGCATTTT.

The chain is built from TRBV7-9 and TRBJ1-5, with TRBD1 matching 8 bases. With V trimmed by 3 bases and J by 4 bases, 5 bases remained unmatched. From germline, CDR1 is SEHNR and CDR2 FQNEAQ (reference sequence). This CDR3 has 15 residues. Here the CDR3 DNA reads TGTGCCAGCAGCTTGGGACAGGACCGAAATCAGCCCCAGCATTTT. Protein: CASSLGQDRNQPQHF.

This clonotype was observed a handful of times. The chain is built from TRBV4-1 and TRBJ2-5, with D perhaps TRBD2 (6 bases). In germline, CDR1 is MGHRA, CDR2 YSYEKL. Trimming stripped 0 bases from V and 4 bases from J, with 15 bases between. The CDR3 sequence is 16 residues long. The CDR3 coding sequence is TGCGCCAGCAGCCAAGATCGGAATCCGGGGGTAGAGACCCAGTACTTC. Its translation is CASSQDRNPGVETQYF.

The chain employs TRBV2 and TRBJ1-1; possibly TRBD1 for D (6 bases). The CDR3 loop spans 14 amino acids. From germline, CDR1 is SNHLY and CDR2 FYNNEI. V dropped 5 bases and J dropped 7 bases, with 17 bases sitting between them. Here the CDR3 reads CASSSYQGKDEAFF. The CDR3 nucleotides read TGTGCCAGCAGTTCCTACCAGGGGAAAGATGAAGCTTTCTTT.

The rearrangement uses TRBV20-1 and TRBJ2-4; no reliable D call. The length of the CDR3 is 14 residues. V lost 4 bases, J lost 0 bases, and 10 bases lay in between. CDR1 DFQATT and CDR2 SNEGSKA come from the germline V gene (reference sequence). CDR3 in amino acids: CSAIPVLAKNIQYF. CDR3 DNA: TGCAGTGCTATACCGGTTTTAGCCAAAAACATTCAGTACTTC.

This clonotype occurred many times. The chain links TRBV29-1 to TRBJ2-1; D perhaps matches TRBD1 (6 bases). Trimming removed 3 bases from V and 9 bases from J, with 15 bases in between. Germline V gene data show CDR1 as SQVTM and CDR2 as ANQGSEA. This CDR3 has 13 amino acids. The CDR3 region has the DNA TGCAGCGTTGATCCCAGGGGCGTCGGTGAGCAGTTCTTC. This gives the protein CSVDPRGVGEQFF.

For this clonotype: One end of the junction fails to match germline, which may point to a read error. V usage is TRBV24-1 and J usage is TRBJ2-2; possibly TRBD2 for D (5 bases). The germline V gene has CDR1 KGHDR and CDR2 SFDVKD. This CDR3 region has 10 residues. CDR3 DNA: TGTGCCACCAGCACCGGGGAGCTGCTTTTT. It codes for CATSTGELLF.

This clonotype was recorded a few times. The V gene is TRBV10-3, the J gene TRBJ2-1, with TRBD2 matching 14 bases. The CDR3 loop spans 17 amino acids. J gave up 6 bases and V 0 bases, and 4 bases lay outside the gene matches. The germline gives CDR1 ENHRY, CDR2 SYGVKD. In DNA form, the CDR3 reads TGTGCCATCAGTGAGTCTGCTGGACTAGCGGGAGGCAATGAGCAGTTCTTC. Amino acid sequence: CAISESAGLAGGNEQFF.

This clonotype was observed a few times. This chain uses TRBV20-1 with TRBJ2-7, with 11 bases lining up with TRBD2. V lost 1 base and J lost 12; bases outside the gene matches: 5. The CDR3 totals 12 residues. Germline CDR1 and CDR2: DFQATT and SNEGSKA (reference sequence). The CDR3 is CSARATSGRAYF. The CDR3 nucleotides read TGCAGTGCTAGAGCAACTAGCGGGAGAGCGTACTTC.

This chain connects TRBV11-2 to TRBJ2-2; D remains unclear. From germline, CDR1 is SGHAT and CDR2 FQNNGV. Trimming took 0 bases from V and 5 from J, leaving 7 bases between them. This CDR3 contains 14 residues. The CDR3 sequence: CASSLDGRTGELFF. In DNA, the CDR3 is TGTGCCAGCAGCTTAGACGGCAGAACCGGGGAGCTGTTTTTT.